This T cell receptor (beta chain) stems from a study of blood T cell repertoires in COVID-19 (dated by TCRdb to the early 2020s). Regarding the complete study: Collaborator samples came from the United States, Italy and Spain and covered acute and convalescent phases of COVID-19. The material from the prospective study consisted of cDNA or gDNA derived from T cells, B-cell-depleted T cells, or PBMCs. Subjects who had been exposed to COVID-19, were actively infected with it, or had recovered from it provided the deeply sampled blood TCRbeta repertoires that made up the dataset. The repertoires were released in a freely available public database meant as a resource for research on the immune response to SARS-CoV-2. The samples were drawn from two sources: the first 160 participants of the ongoing ImmuneRACE study, and 950 to 1,500 subjects contributed by 6 global collaborators. Sample metadata almost always included a de-identified subject ID, COVID-19 status, age in years and sex. Where HLA class I and class II types were available, the types were taken from metadata supplied by the sample provider, not from assay-based typing.

Study-wide findings and limitations: Clinical and demographic metadata were provided uncurated, with the amount varying by source and participant.

Collaborating institutions collected whole blood in K2EDTA tubes following their own protocols. For TCRbeta analysis, collaborators shipped samples in one of three forms: frozen whole blood, isolated PBMCs, or DNA extracted from either of those sample types. V trim: 5 bases; J trim: 0 bases; unmatched bases: 3. The CDR3 sequence holds 16 residues, the cysteine and phenylalanine included. The DNA shown is the 48-base CDR3, in frame from base 1. Looking up the germline V gene (reference sequence) yields CDR1 LGHDT and CDR2 YNNKEL. TCRbeta CDR3 regions were amplified from genomic DNA by means of the immunoSEQ Assay, a bias-controlled multiplex PCR. Processing in the source paper ran as follows. Within the assay, amplification of reference gene primers was used to estimate how many nucleated cells each sample contained. Sequence reads were collapsed and filtered to measure the absolute abundance of every unique TCRbeta CDR3 rearrangement. For each sample, productive Simpson clonality was calculated as the square root of Simpson's diversity index across productive rearrangements. TCRdb holds this immuneACCESS table with in-frame rearrangements only. Some clones are missing; in checked studies, unresolved V genes explain under half, and the rest has no known cause. V and J calls and clone size are copied from that table; D and trimming were computed from the DNA. This sample is represented by about 190,000 clones; roughly 80% of them were singletons. Clones ranked in the top ten supply roughly an eighth of the sample.

Remarks on this clone: This receptor's antigen is unknown. Base qualities are missing; no much larger clone stands one base away.

Material: peripheral blood. This receptor was taken from a man aged 25-45 years with active or convalescent COVID-19. The chain was built from TRBV3-1 (or the pseudogene TRBV3-2) and TRBJ2-5; 13 central bases correspond to TRBD2. The DNA sequence is as follows: TGTGCCAGCAGCTGGACTAGCGGGGGAGACCAAGAGACCCAGTACTTC. Its product reads: CASSWTSGGDQETQYF.